This T cell receptor beta chain was identified during a study of T cell responses to AZD1222 COVID-19 vaccine. Trimming pared 7 bases from V and 2 bases from J, leaving 12 bases between. The CDR3 spans 14 residues. CDR1 and CDR2 (germline): MNHEY, SVGAGI. The sample holds one count of this clone. Its antigen remains unknown. Findings and caveats of the study: Spike-specific TCR repertoires showed rising breadth and depth after two AZD1222 doses. Donors in the cohort were predominantly white British and more often female, and clonal diversity was possibly underestimated. Baseline serology detected seropositivity in only 5 to 7 AZD1222 recipients. Scientists sampled the repertoires only once the peak T cell response had passed.

Clones were sequenced by immunoSEQ multiplex PCR, and TCRdb holds only the in-frame ones, with some missing. This table holds about 100,000 clones, more than 70% found once. The clonotype was recovered from an adult in good health. Sequenced material: peripheral blood, taken on day 0 of MenACWY control vaccination. The J gene is TRBJ1-5, the V gene TRBV6-5; TRBD1 is a possible D gene (5 bases). Written as DNA, the CDR3 is TGTGCCAGCAACCCAGGGTCGGGCAATCAGCCCCAGCATTTT. Encoded protein: CASNPGSGNQPQHF.